This T cell receptor (beta chain) is drawn from a study of cytomegalovirus exposure and HLA in healthy donors. Primers for the PCR totalled 60 Vbeta and 13 Jbeta. TCRdb's copy holds only in-frame clones and misses some; the assay was immunoSEQ multiplex PCR. The sample holds 140,000 to 150,000 clones, about 75% seen once. V was pared by 9 bases and J by 2 bases, with 8 bases between. CDR1 is SGHKS, CDR2 YYEKEE, per germline (reference sequence). The CDR3 is 11 amino acids. The sequenced sample consisted of PBMCs. The sequence came from a man between 25 and 39 years old in good health and CMV-seronegative. The genes are TRBV5-5 and TRBJ1-2, with D perhaps matching TRBD1 (5 bases). The DNA of the CDR3 is TGTGCCACAGGGAAGAACTATGGCTACACCTTC. Translation gives CATGKNYGYTF. Looking up the rest from reference TRBV5-5 and TRBJ1-2 gives the full variable domain: DAGVTQSPTHLIKTRGQQVTLRCSPISGHKSVSWYQQVLGQGPQFIFQYYEKEERGRGNFPDRFSARQFPNYSSELNVNALLLGDSALYLCATGKNYGYTFGSGTRLTVV.